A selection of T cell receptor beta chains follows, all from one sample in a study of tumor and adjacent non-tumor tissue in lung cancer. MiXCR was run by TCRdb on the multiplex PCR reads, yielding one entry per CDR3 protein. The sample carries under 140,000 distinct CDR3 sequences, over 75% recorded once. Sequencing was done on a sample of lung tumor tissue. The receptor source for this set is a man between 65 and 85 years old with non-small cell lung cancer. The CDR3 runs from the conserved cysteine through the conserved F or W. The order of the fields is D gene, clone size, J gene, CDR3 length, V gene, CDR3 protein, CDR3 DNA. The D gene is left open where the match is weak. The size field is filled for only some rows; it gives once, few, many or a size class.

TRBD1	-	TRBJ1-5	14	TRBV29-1	CSVERDRANQPQHF	TGCAGCGTTGAAAGGGACAGGGCCAACCAGCCCCAGCATTTT
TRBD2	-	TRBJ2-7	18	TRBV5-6	CASSPPLAGGPGNYEQYF	TGTGCCAGCAGCCCGCCACTAGCGGGAGGCCCTGGTAACTACGAGCAGTACTTC
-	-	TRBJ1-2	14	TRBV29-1	CSAERGKVNYGYAF	TGCAGCGCCGAGAGAGGGAAGGTTAACTATGGTTACGCCTTC
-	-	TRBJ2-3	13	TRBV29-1	CSVEGSGKDTQFF	TGCAGTGTTGAAGGCTCAGGGAAAGATACGCAGTTTTTT
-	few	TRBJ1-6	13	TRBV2	CASNRVKESPLHF	TGTGCCAGCAATAGGGTAAAAGAATCACCCCTCCACTTT
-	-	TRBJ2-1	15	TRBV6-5	CASSIRDPSYNELFF	TGTGCCAGCAGTATCCGGGACCCTTCCTACAATGAGCTGTTCTTC
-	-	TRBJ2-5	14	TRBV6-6	CASSYTGTQETQYF	TGTGCCAGCAGTTATACGGGGACTCAAGAGACCCAGTACTTC
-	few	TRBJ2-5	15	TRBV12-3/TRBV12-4	CASSGLEGVVETQYF	TGTGCCAGCAGTGGTCTAGAGGGAGTGGTGGAGACTCAGTACTTC
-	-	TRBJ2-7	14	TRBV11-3	CASNSMTGAYEQYF	TGTGCCAGTAACTCAATGACGGGAGCCTACGAGCAATACTTC
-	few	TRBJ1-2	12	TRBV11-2	CASSVVHSGYTF	TGTGCCAGCAGCGTCGTGCACAGTGGCTACACCTTC
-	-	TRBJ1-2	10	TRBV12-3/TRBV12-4	CATLGDGYTF	TGTGCCACCCTGGGAGATGGCTACACCTTC
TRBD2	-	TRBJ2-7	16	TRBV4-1	CASSRTVAGEEDEQYF	TGCGCCAGCAGCCGGACAGTAGCGGGAGAGGAGGACGAGCAGTATTTC
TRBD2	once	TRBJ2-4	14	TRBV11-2	CARSVSGGLNIQYF	TGTGCCAGAAGCGTATCGGGAGGGTTAAACATTCAGTACTTC
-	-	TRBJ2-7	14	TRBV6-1	CASSGAQGIREQYF	TGTGCCAGCAGTGGAGCACAGGGAATAAGGGAGCAGTATTTC
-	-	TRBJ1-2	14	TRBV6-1	CASSFGLGNYGYTF	TGTGCTAGCAGCTTTGGACTGGGGAACTATGGCTACACCTTC
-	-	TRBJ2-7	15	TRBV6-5	CPSSNSGPRGYEQYF	TGTCCCAGCAGTAATTCCGGGCCCCGGGGTTACGAGCAGTACTTC
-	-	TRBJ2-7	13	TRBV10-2	CASRTTGFYELYF	TGCGCCAGCAGAACGACAGGATTCTACGAGCTGTACTTT
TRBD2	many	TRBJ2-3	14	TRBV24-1	CATSDPGRTDTQYF	TGTGCCACCAGTGATCCCGGGAGGACAGATACGCAGTATTTT
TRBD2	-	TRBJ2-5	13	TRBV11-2	CGSSLYPRLAPYF	TGTGGCAGCAGCTTATATCCCAGACTAGCTCCGTACTTC
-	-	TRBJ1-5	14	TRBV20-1	CSAQTPEDNQLQHF	TGCAGTGCTCAAACACCCGAGGACAATCAGCTCCAGCATTTT
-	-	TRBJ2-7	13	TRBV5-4	CASSLVTGNERYF	TGTGCCAGCAGCTTGGTTACGGGGAACGAGCGGTACTTC
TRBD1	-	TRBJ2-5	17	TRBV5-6	CTSSLLQGATLGETQYF	TGTACCAGTAGCTTGTTACAGGGGGCTACCCTCGGGGAGACCCAGTACTTC
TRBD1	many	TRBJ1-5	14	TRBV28	CASSVTGENQPQHF	TGTGCCAGCAGTGTGACAGGGGAGAATCAGCCCCAGCATTTT
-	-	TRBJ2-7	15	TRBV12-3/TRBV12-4	CASSTSTGRPHEQHF	TGTGCCAGTAGTACCTCGACAGGAAGACCCCACGAGCAGCACTTC
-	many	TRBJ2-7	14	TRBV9	CASSVGFSSYEQYF	TGTGCCAGCAGCGTCGGTTTCAGCTCCTACGAGCAGTACTTC
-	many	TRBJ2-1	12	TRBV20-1	CSHVWVGNEQFF	TGCAGTCACGTATGGGTGGGGAATGAGCAGTTCTTC
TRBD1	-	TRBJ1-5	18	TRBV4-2	CASSQDSGDSYSNQPQHF	TGTGCCAGCAGCCAAGACTCGGGGGACAGCTATAGCAATCAGCCCCAGCATTTT
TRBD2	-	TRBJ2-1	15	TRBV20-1	CTATYRLAGDNEQFF	TGCACTGCTACCTACCGACTAGCGGGAGACAATGAGCAGTTCTTC
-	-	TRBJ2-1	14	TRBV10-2	CTNSEPPLVHEQFF	TGCACCAACAGTGAGCCTCCACTAGTACATGAGCAGTTCTTC
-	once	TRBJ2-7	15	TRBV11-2	CVSSPGIGPSYEQYF	TGTGTCAGCAGCCCCGGGATAGGGCCCTCCTACGAGCAGTATTTC
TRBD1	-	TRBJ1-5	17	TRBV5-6	CASNLSTGQGSNQPQLF	TGTGCCAGCAACTTGTCGACCGGACAGGGAAGCAATCAGCCCCAGCTTTTT
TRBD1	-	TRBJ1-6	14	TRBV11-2	CASYQTGGYSPFHF	TGTGCCAGCTATCAGACAGGGGGGTATTCACCCTTCCACTTT
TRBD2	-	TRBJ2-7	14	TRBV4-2	CASSLAGGPHKQYF	TGTGCCAGCAGCCTAGCGGGAGGGCCCCACAAGCAGTACTTT
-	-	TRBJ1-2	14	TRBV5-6	CVSRSARLFYGYTF	TGTGTCAGCAGATCGGCCCGTTTATTCTATGGCTACACCTTC
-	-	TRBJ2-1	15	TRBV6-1	CASSDAGQLNNEEFF	TGTGCCAGCAGTGACGCGGGACAGCTAAACAATGAGGAGTTCTTC
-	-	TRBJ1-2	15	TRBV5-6	CASSLGPDKRYGNPF	TGTGCCAGCAGCTTAGGACCGGACAAGCGGTATGGCAACCCCTTC
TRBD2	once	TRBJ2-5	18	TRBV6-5	CATSPRRVLAGGEETRYF	TGTGCCACCAGTCCGAGGAGGGTGCTAGCGGGAGGAGAAGAGACCAGGTACTTC
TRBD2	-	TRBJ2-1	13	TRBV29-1	CSVGLAAWNAQSF	TGCAGCGTTGGGCTAGCGGCCTGGAATGCGCAGTCCTTC
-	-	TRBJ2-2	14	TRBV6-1	CASRGVGNTGELFF	TGTGCCAGCAGGGGGGTCGGCAACACCGGGGAACTGTTTTTT
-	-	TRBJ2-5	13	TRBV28	CASIPEYRESQYF	TGTGCCAGCATTCCTGAGTACCGGGAGTCCCAGTACTTC
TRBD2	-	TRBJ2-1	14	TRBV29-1	CNVGLAGGYNEQIF	TGCAACGTCGGACTGGCGGGAGGATACAATGAGCAGATCTTC
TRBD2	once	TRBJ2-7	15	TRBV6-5	CASGRRLAGSYEQYF	TGTGCCAGCGGAAGGAGACTAGCAGGTTCTTACGAGCAGTATTTC
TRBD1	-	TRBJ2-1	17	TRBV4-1	CATSHSSGTGVYNEQFF	TGTGCCACCAGCCATTCCTCCGGGACAGGGGTCTACAATGAGCAGTTCTTC
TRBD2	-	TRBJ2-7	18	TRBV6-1	CVSSELAGGPTTAGEQYF	TGTGTCAGCAGTGAACTAGCGGGAGGCCCCACGACGGCTGGAGAGCAGTACTTC
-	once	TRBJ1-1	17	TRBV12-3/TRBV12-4	CASSYFGDPEANVEAFF	TGTGCCAGCAGTTACTTTGGGGACCCAGAGGCCAACGTAGAAGCTTTCTTT
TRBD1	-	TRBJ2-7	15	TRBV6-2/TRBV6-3	CANSTKTGFNYEQYF	TGTGCCAACAGTACTAAGACAGGGTTTAACTACGAACAGTACTTC
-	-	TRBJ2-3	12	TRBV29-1	CSVDKGADTRHF	TGCAGCGTTGATAAGGGCGCAGATACGCGGCATTTT
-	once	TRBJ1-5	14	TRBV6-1	CASNKGYSNQSQHF	TGTGCCAGTAACAAAGGGTATAGCAATCAGTCCCAGCATTTT
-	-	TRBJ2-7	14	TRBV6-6	CTSTKNFGHYEQYF	TGTACCAGCACTAAAAATTTTGGGCATTACGAGCAGTACTTC
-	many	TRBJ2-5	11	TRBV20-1	CSARGTETQYF	TGCAGTGCTAGAGGCACGGAGACCCAGTACTTC
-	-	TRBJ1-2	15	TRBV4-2	CASSQEASGQRGYTF	TGTGCCAGCAGCCAAGAAGCCAGTGGGCAGCGGGGCTACACTTTC
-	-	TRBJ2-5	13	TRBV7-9	CVSSLPNGETQYF	TGTGTCAGCAGCCTCCCCAACGGGGAGACTCAGTACTTC
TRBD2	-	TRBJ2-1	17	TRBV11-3	CVSSLLGTSGGYNEQIF	TGTGTCAGTAGCCTCCTAGGGACTAGCGGGGGCTACAATGAGCAGATCTTC
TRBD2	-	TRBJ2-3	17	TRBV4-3	CASSQRKPSGRGGTQFF	TGCGCCAGCAGCCAAAGGAAACCTAGCGGGAGGGGGGGTACGCAGTTTTTT
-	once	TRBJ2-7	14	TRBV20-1	CSASGGRPPYEQYF	TGCAGTGCTAGTGGAGGACGACCCCCTTACGAGCAGTACTTC
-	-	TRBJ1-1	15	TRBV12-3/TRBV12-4	CASTPQTAVNTEAFF	TGTGCCAGCACTCCTCAAACTGCCGTGAACACTGAAGCTTTCTTT